A single sample gave rise to the 29 T cell receptor beta chains below, sequenced in a study of T-cell memory formation after mild COVID-19 (dated by TCRdb to the early 2020s). Libraries were constructed by 5' RACE. TCRdb records Illumina NovaSeq 6000 as the sequencer. TCRdb applied fastp at Q25 and MiXCR to the public reads, then kept only in-frame beta chains. Each entry merges the rows of one CDR3 protein and shows their most common DNA and genes. This sample lists fewer than 700,000 distinct CDR3 sequences; about 20% were detected once. The ten biggest clones cover around 9.2% of the sample. The material sequenced was PBMCs or a T cell subset sorted from them (not recorded which). These TCRs come from an adult woman who had mild COVID-19 (a few samples of this study predate the infection). The sample titles of this study are shuffled in the database, so cell type and time point are left out; the donor was told from shared clones.

The rearrangement joins TRBV5-1 to TRBJ1-6, with 10 bases matching TRBD1. V lost 4 bases and J lost 7; bases outside the gene matches: 2. Germline lookup yields CDR1 SGHRS and CDR2 YFSETQ. CDR3 size: 14 residues. DNA for the CDR3: TGCGCCAGCAGCAAGGACAGGGGGAATTCACCCCTCCACTTT. It specifies CASSKDRGNSPLHF.

This clonotype has a handful of counts. V gene TRBV27 combines with J gene TRBJ1-1, with D maybe TRBD1 (5 bases). Germline V gene sequence: CDR1 MNHEY, CDR2 SMNVEV (reference sequence). The CDR3 consists of 16 residues. Trimming pared 6 bases from V and 1 base from J, leaving 18 bases between. The CDR3 DNA sequence: TGTGCCAGCAGCCCCTTAGGAAGGGGTGGGAACACTGAAGCTTTCTTT. Translated, it gives CASSPLGRGGNTEAFF.

V usage is TRBV19 and J usage is TRBJ2-3, with TRBD2 matching 13 bases. The CDR3 runs to 17 residues. Germline CDR1 and CDR2: LNHDA and SQIVND (reference sequence). Germline trimming cut 5 bases from V and 2 bases from J; bases unmatched to any gene: 7. In nucleotides, the CDR3 is TGTGCCAGTAGTCCTCGGACTAGCGGGGGCCACACAGATACGCAGTATTTT. It specifies CASSPRTSGGHTDTQYF.

There are a few counts of this clonotype. The chain couples TRBV12-3 or TRBV12-4 to TRBJ2-2; TRBD1 agrees at 11 bases. The V and J ends lost 4 bases and 3 bases, in that order; junction bases with no gene match: 4. The CDR3 extends over 16 amino acids. In nucleotides, the CDR3 is TGTGCCAGCAGTTCCCGGACAGGGGGCGACACCGGGGAGCTGTTTTTT. Translation: CASSSRTGGDTGELFF.

This clonotype was recorded many times. J is TRBJ2-3 and V is TRBV7-3, with D possibly matching TRBD2 (6 bases). The CDR3 loop spans 17 amino acids. Germline assignment: CDR1 SGHTA and CDR2 FQGTGA. Trimming stripped 5 bases from V and 0 bases from J, with 18 bases between. CDR3 residues: CASSGGTSDLSTDTQYF. CDR3 bases: TGTGCCAGCAGCGGAGGGACTTCCGACCTTAGCACAGATACGCAGTATTTT.

J is TRBJ2-7 and V is TRBV12-3 or TRBV12-4; the D call may be TRBD1 or TRBD2 (6 bases each). The CDR3 sequence is 12 residues long. V lost 8 bases and J 3 bases, leaving 11 bases between the germline ends. The CDR3 coding sequence is TGTGCCAGCTCAGGGGAGGTCTACGAGCAGTACTTC. It translates to CASSGEVYEQYF.

The chain combines TRBV10-3 with TRBJ2-3; 12 bases match TRBD2. The germline V gene has CDR1 ENHRY and CDR2 SYGVKD. The V gene end was trimmed by 5 bases and the J gene end by 7 bases; junction bases not matched to a gene: 7. The CDR3 has 15 residues. CDR3 DNA: TGTGCCATCAGTCGACTAGCGGGAGAAGTGAATACGCAGTATTTT. It codes for CAISRLAGEVNTQYF.

The rearrangement joins TRBV6-2 or TRBV6-3 to TRBJ2-1; 8 nucleotides match TRBD2. The V gene's germline CDR1 is MNHEY and CDR2 SVGEGT. CDR3 length: 14 amino acids. The junction had 6 bases not matched to a gene; V was cut back by 7 bases and J by 4 bases. CDR3 sequence reads: CASINGRGYNEQFF. As DNA, the CDR3 is TGTGCCAGCATCAACGGGAGGGGTTACAATGAGCAGTTCTTC.

The chain recombines TRBV2 with TRBJ2-2; D unresolved. Germline values: CDR1 SNHLY, CDR2 FYNNEI. The CDR3 is 16 amino acids. V gave up 2 bases and J gave up 4 bases, with 14 bases separating them. The CDR3 here is CASSEQIRSGTGELFF. In DNA form, the CDR3 reads TGTGCCAGCAGTGAACAGATAAGGTCTGGCACCGGGGAGCTGTTTTTT.

This clonotype was observed at least ten times. V is TRBV7-6 and J is TRBJ2-1; D may be TRBD1 or TRBD2 (5 bases each). The CDR3 consists of 15 residues. V gave up 5 bases and J gave up 8 bases, with 19 bases separating them. CDR1 SGHVS and CDR2 FNYEAQ come from the germline V gene. The CDR3 nucleotides read TGTGCCAGCAGCCCTAGCCTGGCAGGGTCAGATGAGCAGTTCTTC. Translation: CASSPSLAGSDEQFF.

This chain links TRBV4-1 with TRBJ1-1; TRBD1 matches 10 bases. From germline, CDR1 is MGHRA and CDR2 YSYEKL. Trimming at V came to 6 bases and at J to 6 bases, leaving 10 bases not matched to a gene. The CDR3 runs 15 residues. The CDR3 coding sequence is TGCGCCAGCAGGGGACAGGGGAGGTGGGTTGCTGAAGCTTTCTTT. It yields the protein CASRGQGRWVAEAFF.

The chain uses TRBV20-1 and TRBJ1-5; 9 bases map to TRBD1. Unmatched junction bases numbered 1, after V lost 3 bases and J lost 1 base. The CDR3 runs to 14 residues. Germline V gene lookup returns CDR1 DFQATT and CDR2 SNEGSKA (reference sequence). The CDR3 DNA reads as TGCAGTGCTAGGGACAGGGGAAGCAATCAGCCCCAGCATTTT. This sequence encodes CSARDRGSNQPQHF.

This chain connects TRBV24-1 to TRBJ2-7; TRBD1 or TRBD2 may be the D gene (5 bases each). V lost 3 bases, J lost 3 bases, and 11 bases lay in between. This CDR3 contains 14 residues. Per the germline V gene, CDR1 is KGHDR and CDR2 is SFDVKD. CDR3 amino acids: CATSDNGAFYEQYF. The CDR3 DNA follows: TGTGCCACCAGTGATAACGGGGCTTTCTACGAGCAGTACTTC.

This clonotype was seen many times. The rearrangement joins TRBV3-2 to TRBJ1-2. TRBV3-2 is a recognized pseudogene. The CDR3 is 14 residues long. The CDR3 nucleotides read TGTGCCAGCAGCCACCTTTTAGACCGCTATGGCTACACCTTC. Protein product: CASSHLLDRYGYTF.

In its sample, this clonotype was seen a few times. V and J are TRBV29-1 and TRBJ2-1, with D hard to call. The germline CDR1 and CDR2 sequences are SQVTM and ANQGSEA. CDR3 length: 14 amino acids. Trimming cost V 3 bases and J 2 bases, with 11 bases left between them. The CDR3 region is CSVDVTRTYNEQFF. As DNA, the CDR3 is TGCAGCGTTGACGTTACGAGGACCTACAATGAGCAGTTCTTC.

This clonotype has more than one count but fewer than ten. This sequence joins TRBV12-3 or TRBV12-4 and TRBJ1-5; TRBD1 might be the D (6 bases). Trimming pared 5 bases from V and 1 base from J, leaving 15 bases between. The CDR3 is 16 amino acids. The CDR3 spells CASSARGAVSNQPQHF. The CDR3 DNA reads TGTGCCAGCAGTGCGAGGGGGGCCGTGAGCAATCAGCCCCAGCATTTT.

This clonotype was counted between two and nine times. This sequence joins TRBV15 and TRBJ2-2; D gene ambiguous. Looked up from germline, CDR1 is LNHNV and CDR2 is YYDKDF (reference sequence). The CDR3 extends over 13 amino acids. V was pared by 0 bases and J by 6 bases, with 5 bases between. The CDR3 loop is CATSRDGAGELFF. CDR3 bases: TGTGCCACCAGCAGAGACGGTGCCGGGGAGCTGTTTTTT.

Only a few counts were recorded for this clonotype. The chain has TRBV6-1 and TRBJ2-7, with D maybe TRBD2 (5 bases). The V and J ends lost 1 base and 3 bases respectively, with 10 bases between them. Germline values: CDR1 MNHNS, CDR2 SASEGT. The length of the CDR3 is 14 residues. The CDR3 region has the DNA TGTGCCAGCAGTGAAGGTCGGGGTTTCTACGAGCAGTACTTC. Protein: CASSEGRGFYEQYF.

This sequence joins TRBV20-1 and TRBJ2-3; TRBD2 matches at 10 bases. Looked up from germline, CDR1 is DFQATT and CDR2 is SNEGSKA (reference sequence). There are 16 residues in the CDR3. Written as DNA, the CDR3 is TGCAGCGTCCGAAGGAGAGCGGGAGGGCCAGCAGATACGCAGTATTTT. The encoded protein is CSVRRRAGGPADTQYF.

A few counts support this clonotype. The chain uses TRBV25-1 and TRBJ2-7; D not resolved. CDR1 and CDR2 (germline): MGHDK, SYGVNS. V lost 3 bases and J 0 bases, leaving 9 bases between the germline ends. This CDR3 is built from 14 residues. CDR3 nucleotides: TGTGCCAGCAGTGAGGGGTTAATCTCCTACGAGCAGTACTTC. This encodes CASSEGLISYEQYF.

J is TRBJ2-3 and V is TRBV9; 8 nucleotides line up with TRBD2. V gave up 2 bases and J gave up 4 bases; unmatched junction bases: 15. This CDR3 region has 18 residues. CDR1 SGDLS and CDR2 YYNGEE come from the germline V gene. CDR3 sequence reads: CASSVYGGTSNVADTQYF. The CDR3 DNA sequence: TGTGCCAGCAGCGTGTATGGCGGGACTAGTAACGTCGCAGATACGCAGTATTTT.

The gene calls are TRBV2 and TRBJ2-7, with D tentatively TRBD1 (6 bases). The CDR3 contains 15 residues. Germline lookup yields CDR1 SNHLY and CDR2 FYNNEI. Trimming pared 2 bases from V and 5 bases from J, leaving 16 bases between. Written as DNA, the CDR3 is TGTGCCAGCAGTGAATATCGGACAGTGGGCCACGAGCAGTACTTC. It yields the protein CASSEYRTVGHEQYF.

CDR3 residues: CASSAGSSGDYNEQFF. The CDR3 region has the DNA TGTGCCAGCAGCGCCGGTTCTAGCGGGGATTACAATGAGCAGTTCTTC. The chain couples TRBV9 to TRBJ2-1; 9 nucleotides align to TRBD2. The CDR3 runs 16 residues. Per the germline V gene, CDR1 is SGDLS and CDR2 is YYNGEE. J lost 4 bases, V lost 3 bases, and 8 bases had no gene match.

This clonotype showed up just a few times. The chain uses TRBV7-2 and TRBJ2-3, with TRBD2 matching 10 bases. The CDR3 covers 13 residues. Germline lookup yields CDR1 SGHTA and CDR2 FQGNSA. The trim removed 5 bases at V and 6 bases at J, leaving 2 bases unmatched. The CDR3 nucleotides read TGTGCCAGCAGCATTAGCGGGAGGGATACGCAGTATTTT. This encodes CASSISGRDTQYF.

This clonotype has only a few counts. This chain links TRBV27 with TRBJ2-7, with D hard to call. V was pared by 7 bases and J by 10 bases, with 11 bases between. The CDR3 sequence is 10 residues long. Looked up from germline, CDR1 is MNHEY and CDR2 is SMNVEV (reference sequence). The CDR3: CASTKTRQYF. DNA for the CDR3: TGTGCCAGCACCAAGACCCGCCAGTACTTC.

This chain uses TRBV9 with TRBJ2-2; D remains unclear. Per the germline V gene, CDR1 is SGDLS and CDR2 is YYNGEE. The CDR3 sequence is 13 residues long. The germline V and J ends were trimmed by 2 bases and 4 bases, with 6 bases remaining between them. The CDR3 DNA is TGTGCCAGCAGCGTGAAAGGCACCGGGGAGCTGTTTTTT. It is translated as CASSVKGTGELFF.

The sample holds a few counts of this clonotype. This chain connects TRBV5-1 to TRBJ1-1, with TRBD1 matching 9 bases. Germline V gene lookup returns CDR1 SGHRS and CDR2 YFSETQ. Trimming removed 1 base from V and 0 bases from J; junction bases left unmatched: 13. This CDR3 comprises 19 residues. The CDR3 sequence: CASSLRGMGQGAVNTEAFF. CDR3 sequence (DNA): TGCGCCAGCAGCTTGAGGGGTATGGGACAGGGTGCCGTGAACACTGAAGCTTTCTTT.

V usage is TRBV7-2 and J usage is TRBJ1-1; D is possibly TRBD1 (6 bases). V lost 5 bases to trimming and J lost 3 bases, with 16 bases between them. CDR1 and CDR2 (germline): SGHTA, FQGNSA. The CDR3 is 15 residues long. CDR3 DNA: TGTGCCAGCAGCACTGCCAGGGGTAGGCACACTGAAGCTTTCTTT. This sequence encodes CASSTARGRHTEAFF.

This chain uses TRBV15 with TRBJ1-1; D is possibly TRBD1 (5 bases). The germline gives CDR1 LNHNV, CDR2 YYDKDF (reference sequence). Trimming took off 8 bases at V and 1 base at J, with 11 bases between the two ends. The CDR3 loop spans 13 amino acids. The CDR3 loop is CATREGKNTEAFF. The CDR3 coding sequence is TGTGCCACCCGGGAGGGGAAGAACACTGAAGCTTTCTTT.